This entry lists 16 T cell receptor beta chains sequenced from one sample in a study of cytotoxic CD8 clonotypes in ibrutinib-treated CLL (dated by TCRdb to the early 2020s). The library was made by the immunoSEQ multiplex PCR assay. Here the immuneACCESS table is served through TCRdb, limited to in-frame sequences with V and J called. Missing clones are a known gap in these copies; in checked studies unresolved V genes cover under half, and the rest lacks a known reason. The sample table records over 150,000 clones; roughly 77% of these occur just once. Under 2.5% of the sample lies in the top ten. Reading the label with the study, this specimen's time point is: eleven to twelve months on ibrutinib. Sequenced material: PBMCs, taken after 12 months of ibrutinib treatment. Source of these receptors: a human donor with chronic lymphocytic leukemia.

The chain employs TRBV28 and TRBJ1-2; weak D call: TRBD1 (5 bases). CDR1 and CDR2 (germline): MDHEN, SYDVKM. The CDR3 is 12 amino acids. With 6 bases removed from V and 5 bases from J, the gap between germline ends came to 10 bases. The CDR3 DNA reads as TGTGCCAGCAGGGAGGGGACGTATGGCTACACCTTC. Translated: CASREGTYGYTF.

The chain employs TRBV6-5 and TRBJ2-7; a weak D match, TRBD2 (6 bases). Germline V CDR1 and CDR2: MNHEY, SVGAGI. Trimming cost V 7 bases and J 5 bases, with 15 bases left between them. The CDR3 is 13 amino acids. In nucleotides, the CDR3 is TGTGCCAGCAATAAGGGGCTAGCGAACGAGCAGTACTTC. It translates to CASNKGLANEQYF.

The V and J genes are TRBV2 and TRBJ2-1; no clear D. The CDR3 loop spans 15 amino acids. Germline CDR1 and CDR2: SNHLY and FYNNEI. The V gene lost 6 bases and the J gene lost 0 bases, with 12 bases spanning the gap. The CDR3, as DNA: TGTGCCAGCAGGCTAGACTTAGCCTCCTACAATGAGCAGTTCTTC. Translation gives CASRLDLASYNEQFF. The full variable domain, with the rest looked up from reference TRBV2 and TRBJ2-1, is EPEVTQTPSHQVTQMGQEVILRCVPISNHLYFYWYRQILGQKVEFLVSFYNNEISEKSEIFDDQFSVERPDGSNFTLKIRSTKLEDSAMYFCASRLDLASYNEQFFGPGTRLTVL.

CDR3 in amino acids: CASSARVNTEAFF. The DNA of the CDR3 is TGTGCCAGCAGTGCCAGAGTGAACACTGAAGCTTTCTTT. The rearrangement uses TRBV28 and TRBJ1-1, with unresolved D. V lost 5 bases and J lost 0, with 7 bases in between. Germline V gene data show CDR1 as MDHEN and CDR2 as SYDVKM. This CDR3 is 13 amino acids long.

This clone has only one observation. The CDR3 sequence: CASSLTDGRTNYGYTF. CDR3 nucleotides: TGTGCCAGCAGTTTAACAGACGGGAGAACTAACTATGGCTACACCTTC. J is TRBJ1-2 and V is TRBV27, with D unclear. This CDR3 is 16 amino acids long. Germline CDR1 is MNHEY and CDR2 is SMNVEV (reference sequence). The V end was cut by 2 bases, the J end by 0 bases, with 13 bases between.

In nucleotides, the CDR3 is TGTGCCAGCAGCCAAGAGGCAAGGTACGAGCAGTACTTC. This encodes CASSQEARYEQYF. The chain links TRBV4-2 to TRBJ2-7; D is unresolved. V shed 0 bases and J shed 4 bases, with 7 bases lying between them. Germline V gene data show CDR1 as LGHNA and CDR2 as YNFKEQ. The length of the CDR3 is 13 residues.

The chain uses TRBV5-1 and TRBJ2-7; TRBD1 aligns across 9 bases. Germline assignment: CDR1 SGHRS and CDR2 YFSETQ. The CDR3 totals 16 residues. V dropped 7 bases and J dropped 6; count of bases not matched to a gene: 17. The CDR3 loop reads CASSLRGTGIGGEQYF. The CDR3 nucleotides are TGCGCCAGCTCCCTACGAGGGACAGGGATAGGCGGCGAGCAGTACTTC.

The rearrangement uses TRBV12-2 and TRBJ1-5. TRBV12-2 is a listed pseudogene. This CDR3 spans 20 amino acids. CDR3 protein: CASRPRPWTTDHYSNQPQHF. The CDR3 DNA reads TGTGCAAGTCGCCCTCGACCCTGGACCACTGACCACTATAGCAATCAGCCCCAGCATTTT.

The chain has TRBV6-5 and TRBJ1-5; D remains unclear. Germline CDR1 MNHEY, CDR2 SVGAGI. The CDR3 has 13 amino acids. V was clipped by 6 bases and J by 3 bases, with 9 bases between them. The CDR3 bases are TGTGCCAGCAGAGATGGGTACAATCAGCCCCAGCATTTT. Its translation is CASRDGYNQPQHF.

The chain is built from TRBV4-2 and TRBJ2-2; no reliable D call. Germline V gene data show CDR1 as LGHNA and CDR2 as YNFKEQ. Trimming pared 6 bases from V and 4 bases from J, leaving 12 bases between. The CDR3 covers 14 residues. This chain's CDR3 is CASSPHESTGELFF. CDR3 coding DNA: TGTGCCAGCAGTCCTCATGAGAGCACCGGGGAGCTGTTTTTT.

The rearrangement joins TRBV6-6 to TRBJ2-7; D is possibly TRBD1 (6 bases). The CDR3 is 13 residues long. CDR1 and CDR2 (germline): MNHNY, SVGAGI (reference sequence). Trimming removed 11 bases at V and 2 bases at J, with 16 bases between. The CDR3 sequence: CASQTGPPYEQYF. In DNA form, the CDR3 reads TGTGCCTCGCAAACAGGGCCACCCTACGAGCAGTACTTC.

This clone was seen only once. The gene calls are TRBV2 and TRBJ2-1; 9 nucleotides agree with TRBD2. The germline gives CDR1 SNHLY, CDR2 FYNNEI. The J segment lost 8 bases and the V segment lost 2 bases, leaving 10 bases of the junction unmatched. The CDR3 totals 16 residues. This CDR3 reads CASSEWPSGVGDEQFF. CDR3 coding DNA: TGTGCCAGCAGTGAATGGCCTAGCGGGGTCGGGGATGAGCAGTTCTTC. Full variable domain (remainder filled in from reference TRBV2 and TRBJ2-1): EPEVTQTPSHQVTQMGQEVILRCVPISNHLYFYWYRQILGQKVEFLVSFYNNEISEKSEIFDDQFSVERPDGSNFTLKIRSTKLEDSAMYFCASSEWPSGVGDEQFFGPGTRLTVL.

The chain recombines TRBV19 with TRBJ1-3; D is perhaps TRBD1 (6 bases). Per the germline V gene, CDR1 is LNHDA and CDR2 is SQIVND (reference sequence). The CDR3 contains 13 residues. V lost 6 bases and J 4 bases, leaving 10 bases between the germline ends. In nucleotides, the CDR3 is TGTGCCAGTAGCCAGACAGGAGGAAACACCATATATTTT. It is translated as CASSQTGGNTIYF. Drawing the rest from reference TRBV19 and TRBJ1-3, the complete variable domain is DGGITQSPKYLFRKEGQNVTLSCEQNLNHDAMYWYRQDPGQGLRLIYYSQIVNDFQKGDIAEGYSVSREKKESFPLTVTSAQKNPTAFYLCASSQTGGNTIYFGEGSWLTVV.

The rearrangement links TRBV11-3 to TRBJ2-5; 11 bases line up with TRBD2. The CDR3 has 16 residues. Trimming at V came to 5 bases and at J to 4 bases, leaving 9 bases not matched to a gene. Germline V gives CDR1 SGHNT, CDR2 YENEEA. CDR3 sequence: CASSPRTSGRGETQYF. CDR3 DNA sequence: TGTGCCAGCAGCCCCCGGACTAGCGGGCGTGGAGAGACCCAGTACTTC. The full variable domain, rest sourced from reference TRBV11-3 and TRBJ2-5, is EAGVVQSPRYKIIEKKQPVAFWCNPISGHNTLYWYLQNLGQGPELLIRYENEEAVDDSQLPKDRFSAERLKGVDSTLKIQPAELGDSAVYLCASSPRTSGRGETQYFGPGTRLLVL.

The V gene is TRBV19, the J gene TRBJ1-1; 8 nucleotides align to TRBD1. From germline, CDR1 is LNHDA and CDR2 SQIVND (reference sequence). This CDR3 is 13 amino acids long. Germline trimming cut 5 bases from V and 3 bases from J; bases unmatched to any gene: 2. Here the CDR3 reads CASSYRGDTEAFF. CDR3 bases: TGTGCCAGTAGTTACAGGGGGGACACTGAAGCTTTCTTT. Variable domain in full (rest from reference TRBV19 and TRBJ1-1): DGGITQSPKYLFRKEGQNVTLSCEQNLNHDAMYWYRQDPGQGLRLIYYSQIVNDFQKGDIAEGYSVSREKKESFPLTVTSAQKNPTAFYLCASSYRGDTEAFFGQGTRLTVV.

The rearrangement uses TRBV19 and TRBJ2-7; the D call may be TRBD1 or TRBD2 (7 bases each). The CDR3 is 15 residues long. The V end was cut by 6 bases, the J end by 7 bases, with 22 bases between. Germline V gene sequence: CDR1 LNHDA, CDR2 SQIVND (reference sequence). The CDR3 DNA sequence: TGTGCCAGTAGCCGACAGGGAGGGACTCTAGGAGAGCAGTACTTC. Its translation: CASSRQGGTLGEQYF.